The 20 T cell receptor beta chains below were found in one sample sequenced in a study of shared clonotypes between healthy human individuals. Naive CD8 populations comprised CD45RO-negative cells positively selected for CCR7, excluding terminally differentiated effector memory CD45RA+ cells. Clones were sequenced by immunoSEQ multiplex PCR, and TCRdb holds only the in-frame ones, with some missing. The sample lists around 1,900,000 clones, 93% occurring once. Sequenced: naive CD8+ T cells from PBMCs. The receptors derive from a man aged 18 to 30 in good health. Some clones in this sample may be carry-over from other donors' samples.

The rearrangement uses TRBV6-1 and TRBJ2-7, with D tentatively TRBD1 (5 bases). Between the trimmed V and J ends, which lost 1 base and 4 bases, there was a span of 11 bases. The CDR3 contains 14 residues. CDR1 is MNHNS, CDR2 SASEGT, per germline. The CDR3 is CASSEVNRRYEQYF. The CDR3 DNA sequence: TGTGCCAGCAGTGAAGTCAACAGGCGTTACGAGCAGTACTTC.

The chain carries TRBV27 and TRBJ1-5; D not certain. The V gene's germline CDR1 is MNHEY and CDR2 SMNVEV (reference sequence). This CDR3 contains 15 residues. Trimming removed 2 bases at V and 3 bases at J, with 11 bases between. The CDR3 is CASSLKGFHNQPQHF. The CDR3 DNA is TGTGCCAGCAGTTTAAAGGGCTTCCACAATCAGCCCCAGCATTTT.

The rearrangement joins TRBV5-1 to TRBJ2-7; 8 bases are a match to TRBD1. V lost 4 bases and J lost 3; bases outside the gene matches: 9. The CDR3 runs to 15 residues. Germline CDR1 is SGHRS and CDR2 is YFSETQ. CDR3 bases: TGCGCCAGCAGCACGTCCGGGACAGGCCACTACGAGCAGTACTTC. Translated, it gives CASSTSGTGHYEQYF.

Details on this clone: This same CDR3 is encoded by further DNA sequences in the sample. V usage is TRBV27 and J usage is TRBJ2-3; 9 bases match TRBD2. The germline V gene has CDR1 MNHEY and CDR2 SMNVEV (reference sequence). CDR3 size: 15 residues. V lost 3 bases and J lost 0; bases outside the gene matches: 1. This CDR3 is CASSLGLASTDTQYF. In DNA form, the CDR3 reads TGTGCCAGCAGTTTGGGACTAGCCAGCACAGATACGCAGTATTTT.

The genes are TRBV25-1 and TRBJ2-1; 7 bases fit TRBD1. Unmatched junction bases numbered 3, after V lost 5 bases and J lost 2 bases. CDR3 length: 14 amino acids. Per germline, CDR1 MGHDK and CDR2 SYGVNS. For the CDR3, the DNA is TGTGCCAGCAGTCGGGACAGAACCTACAATGAGCAGTTCTTC. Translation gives CASSRDRTYNEQFF.

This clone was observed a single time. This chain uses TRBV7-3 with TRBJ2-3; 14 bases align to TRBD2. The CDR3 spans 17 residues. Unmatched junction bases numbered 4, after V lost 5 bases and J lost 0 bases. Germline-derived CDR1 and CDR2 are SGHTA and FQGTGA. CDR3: CASSPTSGRASTDTQYF. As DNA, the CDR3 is TGTGCCAGCAGCCCGACTAGCGGGAGGGCTAGCACAGATACGCAGTATTTT.

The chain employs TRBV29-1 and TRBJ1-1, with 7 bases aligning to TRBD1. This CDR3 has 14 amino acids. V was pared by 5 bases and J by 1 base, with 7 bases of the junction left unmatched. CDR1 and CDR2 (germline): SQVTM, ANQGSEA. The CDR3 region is CSVYRAGGNTEAFF. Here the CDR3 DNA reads TGCAGCGTTTATAGGGCAGGGGGGAACACTGAAGCTTTCTTT.

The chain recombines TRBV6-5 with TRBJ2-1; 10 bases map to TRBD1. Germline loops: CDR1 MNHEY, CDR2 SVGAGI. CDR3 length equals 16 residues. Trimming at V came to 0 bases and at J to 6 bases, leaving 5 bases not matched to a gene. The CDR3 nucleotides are TGTGCCAGCAGTTACTCGGGACAGGGGAGTAGCAATGAGCAGTTCTTC. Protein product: CASSYSGQGSSNEQFF.

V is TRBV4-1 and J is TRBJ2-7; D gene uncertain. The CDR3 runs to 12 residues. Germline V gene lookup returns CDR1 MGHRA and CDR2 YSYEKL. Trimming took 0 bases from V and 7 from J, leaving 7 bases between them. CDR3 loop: CASSQDFGEQYF. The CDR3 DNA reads TGCGCCAGCAGCCAAGATTTCGGAGAGCAGTACTTC.

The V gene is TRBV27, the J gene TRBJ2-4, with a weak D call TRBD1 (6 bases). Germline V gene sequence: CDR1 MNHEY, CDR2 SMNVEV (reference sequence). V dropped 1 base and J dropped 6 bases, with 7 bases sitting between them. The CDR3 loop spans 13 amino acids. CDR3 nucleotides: TGTGCCAGCAGTTTATTCAGGGGAAACATTCAGTACTTC. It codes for CASSLFRGNIQYF.

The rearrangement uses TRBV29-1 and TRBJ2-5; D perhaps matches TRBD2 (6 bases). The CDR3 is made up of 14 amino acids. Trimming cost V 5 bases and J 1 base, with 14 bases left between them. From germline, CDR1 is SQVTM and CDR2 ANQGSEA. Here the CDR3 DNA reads TGCAGCGTTTTTAAGTGGGAGGCCCAAGAGACCCAGTACTTC. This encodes CSVFKWEAQETQYF.

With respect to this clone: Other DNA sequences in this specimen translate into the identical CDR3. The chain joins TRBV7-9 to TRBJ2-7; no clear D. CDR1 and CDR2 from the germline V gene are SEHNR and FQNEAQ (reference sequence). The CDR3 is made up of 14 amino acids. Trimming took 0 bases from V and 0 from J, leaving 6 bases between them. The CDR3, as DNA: TGTGCCAGCAGCTTAGCACCGGACTCCTACGAGCAGTACTTC. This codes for CASSLAPDSYEQYF. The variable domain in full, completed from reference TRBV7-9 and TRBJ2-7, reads DTGVSQNPRHKITKRGQNVTFRCDPISEHNRLYWYRQTLGQGPEFLTYFQNEAQLEKSRLLSDRFSAERPKGSFSTLEIQRTEQGDSAMYLCASSLAPDSYEQYFGPGTRLTVT.

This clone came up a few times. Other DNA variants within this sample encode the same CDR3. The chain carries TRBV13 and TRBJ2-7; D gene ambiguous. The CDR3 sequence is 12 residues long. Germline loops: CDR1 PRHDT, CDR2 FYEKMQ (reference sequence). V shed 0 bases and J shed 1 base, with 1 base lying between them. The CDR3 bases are TGTGCCAGCAGCTTAGGGTCCTACGAGCAGTACTTC. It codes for CASSLGSYEQYF.

The CDR3 sequence is CASSSDMGGDTEAFF. In DNA form, the CDR3 reads TGTGCCAGCAGCTCAGATATGGGTGGGGACACTGAAGCTTTCTTT. V is TRBV6-5 and J is TRBJ1-1; no reliable D call. CDR1 MNHEY and CDR2 SVGAGI come from the germline V gene. This CDR3 spans 15 amino acids. The V and J ends lost 6 bases and 3 bases respectively, with 17 bases between them.

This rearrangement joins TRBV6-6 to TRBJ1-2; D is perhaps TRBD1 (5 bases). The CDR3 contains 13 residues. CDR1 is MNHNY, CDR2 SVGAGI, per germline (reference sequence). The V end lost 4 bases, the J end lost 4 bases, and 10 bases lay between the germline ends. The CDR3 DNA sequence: TGTGCCAGCAGTTTCGGGGCGGCCTATGGCTACACCTTC. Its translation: CASSFGAAYGYTF.

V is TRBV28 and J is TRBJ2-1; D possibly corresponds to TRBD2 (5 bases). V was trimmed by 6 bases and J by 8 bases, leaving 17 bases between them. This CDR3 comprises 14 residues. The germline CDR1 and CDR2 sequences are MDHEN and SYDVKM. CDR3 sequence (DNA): TGTGCCAGCAGCCACCGGGATCCTAAGGATGAGCAGTTCTTC. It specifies CASSHRDPKDEQFF. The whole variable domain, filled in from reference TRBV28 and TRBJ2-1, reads DVKVTQSSRYLVKRTGEKVFLECVQDMDHENMFWYRQDPGLGLRLIYFSYDVKMKEKGDIPEGYSVSREKKERFSLILESASTNQTSMYLCASSHRDPKDEQFFGPGTRLTVL.

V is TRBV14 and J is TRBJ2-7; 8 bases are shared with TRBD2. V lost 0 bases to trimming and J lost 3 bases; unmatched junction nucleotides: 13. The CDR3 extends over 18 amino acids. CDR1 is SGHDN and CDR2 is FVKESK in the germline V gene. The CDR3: CASSQEASRGRINYEQYF. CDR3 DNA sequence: TGTGCCAGCAGCCAAGAAGCTAGCCGCGGGAGGATTAACTACGAGCAGTACTTC.

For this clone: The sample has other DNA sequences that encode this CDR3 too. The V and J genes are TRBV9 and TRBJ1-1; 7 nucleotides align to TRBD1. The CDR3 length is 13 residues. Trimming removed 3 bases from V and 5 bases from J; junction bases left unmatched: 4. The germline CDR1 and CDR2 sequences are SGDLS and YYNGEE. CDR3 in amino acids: CASSEGGRTEAFF. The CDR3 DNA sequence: TGTGCCAGCAGCGAAGGGGGCAGAACTGAAGCTTTCTTT.

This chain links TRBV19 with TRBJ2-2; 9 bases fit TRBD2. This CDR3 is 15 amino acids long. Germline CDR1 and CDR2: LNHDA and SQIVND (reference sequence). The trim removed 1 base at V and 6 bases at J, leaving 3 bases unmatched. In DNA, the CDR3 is TGTGCCAGTAGTATAGTTGCGGGAGGGGCCGGGGAGCTGTTTTTT. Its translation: CASSIVAGGAGELFF.

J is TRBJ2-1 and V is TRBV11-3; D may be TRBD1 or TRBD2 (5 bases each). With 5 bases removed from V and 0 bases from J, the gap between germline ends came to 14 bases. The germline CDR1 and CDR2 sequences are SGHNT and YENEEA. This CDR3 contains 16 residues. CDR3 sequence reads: CASSPRGASSYNEQFF. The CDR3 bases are TGTGCCAGCAGCCCGAGGGGCGCCAGCTCCTACAATGAGCAGTTCTTC.